The clone carrying this T cell receptor (beta chain) was counted only a few times. Antigen specificity is unknown. The CDR3 totals 15 residues. Trimming removed 0 bases from V and 0 bases from J, with 8 bases in between. Germline V gene data show CDR1 as MNHEY and CDR2 as SVGAGI. From the reads, TCRdb called clonotypes with MiXCR, one entry per CDR3 protein. Of about 250,000 distinct CDR3 sequences in the sample, about 12% were seen once. The data originate from a study of T cell repertoires in cytomegalovirus infection. Study-level background: It can be stated that public TCR beta signatures indicated CMV infection as well as a matching HLA type.

Overall study findings and caveats: What dominated the ex vivo response were HLA-C-restricted CMV-specific TCR beta clonotypes. Cumulated frequencies of public TCR beta families served to identify carriers of CMV plus the relevant HLA.

Sequences were obtained from PBMCs. The receptor's source is a human donor in good health (CMV status not recorded). Some clones in this sample may be carry-over from other donors' samples. The V and J genes are TRBV6-5 and TRBJ1-1; D ambiguous. The CDR3 DNA follows: TGTGCCAGCAGTTACTCTGAAAGCCTGAACACTGAAGCTTTCTTT. It yields the protein CASSYSESLNTEAFF.